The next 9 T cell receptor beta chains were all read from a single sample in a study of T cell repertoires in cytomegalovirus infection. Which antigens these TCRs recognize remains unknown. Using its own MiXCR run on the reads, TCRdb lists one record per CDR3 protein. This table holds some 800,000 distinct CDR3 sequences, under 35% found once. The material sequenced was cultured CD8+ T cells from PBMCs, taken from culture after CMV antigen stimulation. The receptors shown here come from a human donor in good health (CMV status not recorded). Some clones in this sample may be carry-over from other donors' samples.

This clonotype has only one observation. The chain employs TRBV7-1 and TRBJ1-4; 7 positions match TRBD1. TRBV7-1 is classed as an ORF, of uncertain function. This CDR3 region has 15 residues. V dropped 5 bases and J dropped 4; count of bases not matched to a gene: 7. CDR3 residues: CASSPQGTDNEKLFF. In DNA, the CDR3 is TGTGCCAGCAGCCCCCAAGGGACAGATAATGAAAAACTGTTTTTT.

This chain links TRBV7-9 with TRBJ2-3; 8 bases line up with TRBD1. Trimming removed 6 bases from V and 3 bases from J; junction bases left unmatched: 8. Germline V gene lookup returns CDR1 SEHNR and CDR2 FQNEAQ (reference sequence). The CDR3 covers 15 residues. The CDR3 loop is CASSRRTGQTDTQYF. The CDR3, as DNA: TGTGCCAGCAGTCGAAGGACAGGGCAAACAGATACGCAGTATTTT.

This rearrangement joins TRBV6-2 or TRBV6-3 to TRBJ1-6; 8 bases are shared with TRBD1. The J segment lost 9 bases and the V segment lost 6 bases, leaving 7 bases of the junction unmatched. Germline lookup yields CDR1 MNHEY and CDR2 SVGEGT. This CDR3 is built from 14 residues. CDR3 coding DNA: TGTGCCAGCAGATTGACAGGGGCCGGTTCACCCCTCCACTTT. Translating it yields CASRLTGAGSPLHF.

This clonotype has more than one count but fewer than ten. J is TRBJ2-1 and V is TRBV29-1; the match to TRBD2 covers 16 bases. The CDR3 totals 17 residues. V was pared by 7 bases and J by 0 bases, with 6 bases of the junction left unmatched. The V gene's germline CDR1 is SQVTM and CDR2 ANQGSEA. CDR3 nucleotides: TGCAGCGCAGTGGGACTAGCGGGGGGGCGCTCCTACAATGAGCAGTTCTTC. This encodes CSAVGLAGGRSYNEQFF.

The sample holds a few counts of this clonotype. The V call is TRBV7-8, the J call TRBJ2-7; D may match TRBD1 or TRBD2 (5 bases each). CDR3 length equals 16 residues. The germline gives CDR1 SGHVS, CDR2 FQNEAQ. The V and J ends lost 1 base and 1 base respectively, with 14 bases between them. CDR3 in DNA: TGTGCCAGCAGCTTAGGGTGGGACCCCAAGTCCTACGAGCAGTACGTC. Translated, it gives CASSLGWDPKSYEQYV.

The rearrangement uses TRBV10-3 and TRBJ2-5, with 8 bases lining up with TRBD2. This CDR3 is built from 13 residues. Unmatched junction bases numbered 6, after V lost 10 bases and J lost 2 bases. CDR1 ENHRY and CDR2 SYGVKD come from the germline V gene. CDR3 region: CATTAGGQETQYF. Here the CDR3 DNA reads TGTGCCACGACGGCGGGGGGTCAAGAGACCCAGTACTTC.

The CDR3 region has the DNA TGTGCCAGCCGGGGACAAGAGGGAAGCTCCTACGAGCAGTACTTC. Residues: CASRGQEGSSYEQYF. The chain is built from TRBV18 and TRBJ2-7, with D tentatively TRBD1 (6 bases). Between the trimmed V and J ends, which lost 8 bases and 0 bases, there was a span of 17 bases. This CDR3 is 15 amino acids long. CDR1 KGHSH and CDR2 LQKENI come from the germline V gene.

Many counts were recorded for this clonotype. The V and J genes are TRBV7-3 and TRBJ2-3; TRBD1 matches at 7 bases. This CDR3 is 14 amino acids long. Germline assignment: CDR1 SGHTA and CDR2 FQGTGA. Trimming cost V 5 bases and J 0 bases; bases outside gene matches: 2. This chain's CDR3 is CASSLQGSTDTQYF. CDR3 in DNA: TGTGCCAGCAGCCTACAGGGGAGCACAGATACGCAGTATTTT.

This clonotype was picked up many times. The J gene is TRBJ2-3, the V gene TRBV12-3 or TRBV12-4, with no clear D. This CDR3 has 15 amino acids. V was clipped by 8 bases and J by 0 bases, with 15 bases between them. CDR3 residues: CASRSSGLSTDTQYF. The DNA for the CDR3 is TGTGCCAGCCGATCATCAGGCTTAAGCACAGATACGCAGTATTTT.